One sample yielded the 16 T cell receptor beta chains listed below, sequenced in a study of cytomegalovirus exposure and HLA in healthy donors. Some clones are missing from TCRdb's copy, which holds only in-frame ones; the method was immunoSEQ multiplex PCR. This sample has 200,000 or so clones, with roughly 82% found just once. The sample consisted of PBMCs. The receptors shown here come from a woman aged 25 to 45 in good health and CMV-seropositive.

The V call is TRBV5-1, the J call TRBJ2-1; possibly TRBD1 for D (5 bases). The V gene lost 2 bases and the J gene lost 8 bases, with 14 bases spanning the gap. The germline V gene has CDR1 SGHRS and CDR2 YFSETQ. The CDR3 covers 14 residues. The CDR3 sequence is CASSLQEQVDEQFF. CDR3 nucleotide sequence: TGCGCCAGCAGCTTACAAGAACAGGTAGATGAGCAGTTCTTC.

V and J are TRBV7-8 and TRBJ1-5, with D perhaps matching TRBD1 (6 bases). Germline V gene lookup returns CDR1 SGHVS and CDR2 FQNEAQ. V lost 6 bases to trimming and J lost 1 base, with 10 bases between them. The CDR3 totals 14 residues. The CDR3 loop is CASSPGTSNQPQHF. In nucleotides, the CDR3 is TGTGCCAGCAGTCCCGGGACAAGCAATCAGCCCCAGCATTTT.

The J gene is TRBJ2-1, the V gene TRBV6-5, with 10 bases that match TRBD2. Germline CDR1 reads MNHEY; CDR2 reads SVGAGI. Trimming took 6 bases from V and 2 from J; bases not matched to a gene: 1. The CDR3 runs to 14 residues. This CDR3 reads CASRGLATYNEQFF. DNA for the CDR3: TGTGCCAGCAGGGGACTAGCGACCTACAATGAGCAGTTCTTC.

CDR3 loop: CASSHISGGSGTEAFF. The CDR3 DNA is TGTGCCAGCAGCCACATATCAGGGGGGTCGGGCACTGAAGCTTTCTTT. This chain connects TRBV4-2 to TRBJ1-1; 7 bases fit TRBD1. There are 16 residues in the CDR3. Germline CDR1 LGHNA, CDR2 YNFKEQ. J was trimmed by 4 bases and V by 3 bases; bases with no gene match: 11.

The V gene is TRBV28, the J gene TRBJ1-5; D gene ambiguous. Trimming removed 6 bases at V and 0 bases at J, with 12 bases between. Germline loops: CDR1 MDHEN, CDR2 SYDVKM. This CDR3 is 15 amino acids long. The CDR3 reads CASRRTGNSNQPQHF. CDR3 coding DNA: TGTGCCAGCAGACGGACGGGGAATAGCAATCAGCCCCAGCATTTT.

The rearrangement joins TRBV25-1 to TRBJ1-1; the D gene is possibly TRBD1 (6 bases). The CDR3 covers 16 residues. Germline-derived CDR1 and CDR2 are MGHDK and SYGVNS. V lost 6 bases and J lost 1, with 18 bases in between. As DNA, the CDR3 is TGTGCCAGCAGCGGAGTGGGGGCGACGAGGAACACTGAAGCTTTCTTT. Protein product: CASSGVGATRNTEAFF.

Only a few counts were recorded for this clone. The chain carries TRBV29-1 and TRBJ2-5, with D perhaps TRBD1 (6 bases). Germline lookup yields CDR1 SQVTM and CDR2 ANQGSEA. The CDR3 has 12 amino acids. With 7 bases removed from V and 4 bases from J, the gap between germline ends came to 13 bases. The DNA for the CDR3 is TGCAGCGGGGGTCGGACAGCAGAGACCCAGTACTTC. Translation gives CSGGRTAETQYF.

J is TRBJ2-3 and V is TRBV5-1; 8 bases agree with TRBD1. Germline V gives CDR1 SGHRS, CDR2 YFSETQ. The junction had 4 bases not matched to a gene; V was cut back by 4 bases and J by 6 bases. The CDR3 loop spans 13 amino acids. CDR3 coding DNA: TGCGCCAGCAGCCAGACAGGGGTTGATACGCAGTATTTT. Amino acid sequence: CASSQTGVDTQYF.

This chain links TRBV5-1 with TRBJ2-3; the D gene is possibly TRBD2 (6 bases). V was clipped by 6 bases and J by 5 bases, with 16 bases between them. The CDR3 consists of 14 residues. Germline V gene data show CDR1 as SGHRS and CDR2 as YFSETQ. The CDR3 coding sequence is TGCGCCAGCACGCCCGGCGGGAAGGAAGATACGCAGTATTTT. This translates into CASTPGGKEDTQYF.

This chain links TRBV13 with TRBJ1-1, with D perhaps matching TRBD1 (5 bases). V was pared by 5 bases and J by 4 bases, with 11 bases between. The CDR3 contains 13 residues. Germline loops: CDR1 PRHDT, CDR2 FYEKMQ (reference sequence). Here the CDR3 reads CASSRRGGTEAFF. The CDR3 region has the DNA TGTGCCAGCAGCCGTAGGGGCGGCACTGAAGCTTTCTTT.

The V gene is TRBV27, the J gene TRBJ1-1; TRBD1 is a possible D gene (5 bases). The CDR3 is made up of 16 amino acids. From germline, CDR1 is MNHEY and CDR2 SMNVEV (reference sequence). The V end was cut by 8 bases, the J end by 12 bases, with 31 bases between. CDR3 residues: CASSKSGLQPKVGSFF. CDR3 DNA sequence: TGTGCCAGCTCGAAATCGGGACTCCAGCCCAAGGTCGGGTCTTTCTTT.

The chain is built from TRBV9 and TRBJ2-7, with TRBD2 identical over 12 bases. Germline V gene sequence: CDR1 SGDLS, CDR2 YYNGEE. V gave up 3 bases and J gave up 6 bases; unmatched junction bases: 1. The length of the CDR3 is 13 residues. CDR3: CASSATSGSEQYF. In nucleotides, the CDR3 is TGTGCCAGCAGCGCGACTAGCGGGAGCGAGCAGTACTTC.

This chain uses TRBV5-5 with TRBJ2-7; the match to TRBD2 covers 13 bases. CDR3 length equals 15 residues. Germline lookup yields CDR1 SGHKS and CDR2 YYEKEE (reference sequence). V dropped 4 bases and J dropped 5; count of bases not matched to a gene: 6. Written as DNA, the CDR3 is TGTGCCAGCAGCCTCGAGACTAGCGGGAGGCACGAGCAGTACTTC. The encoded protein is CASSLETSGRHEQYF.

The V gene is TRBV2, the J gene TRBJ2-4, with 7 bases lining up with TRBD1. Trimming removed 6 bases from V and 0 bases from J; junction bases left unmatched: 8. The germline gives CDR1 SNHLY, CDR2 FYNNEI. The CDR3 totals 16 residues. The chain's CDR3 is CASRQQQGIAKNIQYF. In nucleotides, the CDR3 is TGTGCCAGCAGACAACAACAGGGGATAGCCAAAAACATTCAGTACTTC.

The V and J genes are TRBV6-6 and TRBJ2-3; a possible D gene is TRBD2 (5 bases). V gave up 7 bases and J gave up 4 bases, with 6 bases separating them. The CDR3 is 11 amino acids. Per the germline V gene, CDR1 is MNHNY and CDR2 is SVGAGI (reference sequence). The CDR3 nucleotides read TGTGCCAGCACGAGGGCAGATACGCAGTATTTT. Protein product: CASTRADTQYF.

The chain has TRBV10-3 and TRBJ2-3, with 13 bases matching TRBD2. The CDR3 runs 16 residues. V shed 5 bases and J 3 bases; nucleotides not matched to a gene: 5. CDR1 and CDR2 (germline): ENHRY, SYGVKD. CDR3 bases: TGTGCCATCAGTCGGACTAGCGGGAGTGAGACAGATACGCAGTATTTT. It is translated as CAISRTSGSETDTQYF.